This entry features one T cell receptor beta chain sequence. There are 15 residues in the CDR3. V was pared by 2 bases and J by 1 base, with 10 bases between. CDR1 is MNHEY and CDR2 is SVGEGT in the germline V gene. These data belong to a study of blood T cell repertoires in COVID-19. Repertoires were generated with immunoSEQ multiplex PCR, while TCRdb's copy carries only in-frame clones and drops some. The sample has roughly 250,000 clones; approximately 90% are singletons. The sequenced material came from PBMCs or T cells enriched from blood (not recorded which). This chain connects TRBV6-2 or TRBV6-3 to TRBJ2-3, with D perhaps TRBD2 (5 bases). This TCR derives from a woman in her 40s with acute COVID-19. The CDR3 is CASSYREIGTDTQYF. For the CDR3, the DNA is TGTGCCAGCAGTTACAGGGAGATTGGCACAGATACGCAGTATTTT.